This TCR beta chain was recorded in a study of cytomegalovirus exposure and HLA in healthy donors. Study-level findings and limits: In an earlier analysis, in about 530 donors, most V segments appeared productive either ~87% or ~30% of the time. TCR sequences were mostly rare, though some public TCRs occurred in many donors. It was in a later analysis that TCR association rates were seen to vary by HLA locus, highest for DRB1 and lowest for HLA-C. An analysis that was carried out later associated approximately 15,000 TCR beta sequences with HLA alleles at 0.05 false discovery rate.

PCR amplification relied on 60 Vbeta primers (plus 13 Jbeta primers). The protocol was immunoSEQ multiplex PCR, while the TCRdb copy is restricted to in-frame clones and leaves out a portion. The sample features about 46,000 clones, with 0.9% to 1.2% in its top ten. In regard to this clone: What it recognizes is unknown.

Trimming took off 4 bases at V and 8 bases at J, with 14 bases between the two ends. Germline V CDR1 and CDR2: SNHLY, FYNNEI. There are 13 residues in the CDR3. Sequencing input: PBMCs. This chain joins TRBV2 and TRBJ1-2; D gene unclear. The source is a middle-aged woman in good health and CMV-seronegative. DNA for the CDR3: TGTGCCAGCAGTGGGGAGGAGGGAAGGGGCTACACCTTC. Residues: CASSGEEGRGYTF.